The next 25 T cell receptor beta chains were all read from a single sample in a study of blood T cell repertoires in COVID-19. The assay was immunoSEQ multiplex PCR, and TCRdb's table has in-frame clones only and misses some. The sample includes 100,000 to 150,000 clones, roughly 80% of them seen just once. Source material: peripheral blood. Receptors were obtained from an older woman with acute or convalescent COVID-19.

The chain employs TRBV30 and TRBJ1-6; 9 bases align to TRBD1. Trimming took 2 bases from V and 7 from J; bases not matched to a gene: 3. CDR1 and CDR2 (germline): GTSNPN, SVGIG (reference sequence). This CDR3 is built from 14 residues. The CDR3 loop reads CAWSPGQGNSPLHF. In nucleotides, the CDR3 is TGTGCCTGGAGTCCGGGACAGGGAAATTCACCCCTCCACTTT.

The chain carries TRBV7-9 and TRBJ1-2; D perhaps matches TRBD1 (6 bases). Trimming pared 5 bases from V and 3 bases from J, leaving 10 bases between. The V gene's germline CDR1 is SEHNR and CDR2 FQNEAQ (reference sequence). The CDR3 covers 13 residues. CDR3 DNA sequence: TGTGCCAGCAGCCCCGCAGGGGACTATGGCTACACCTTC. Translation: CASSPAGDYGYTF.

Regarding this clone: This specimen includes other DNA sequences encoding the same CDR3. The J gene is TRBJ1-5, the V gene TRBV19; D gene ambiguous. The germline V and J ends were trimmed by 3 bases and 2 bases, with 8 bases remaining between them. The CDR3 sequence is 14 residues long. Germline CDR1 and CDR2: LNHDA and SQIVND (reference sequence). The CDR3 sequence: CASSIQAGNQPQHF. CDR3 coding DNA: TGTGCCAGTAGTATTCAGGCCGGCAATCAGCCCCAGCATTTT.

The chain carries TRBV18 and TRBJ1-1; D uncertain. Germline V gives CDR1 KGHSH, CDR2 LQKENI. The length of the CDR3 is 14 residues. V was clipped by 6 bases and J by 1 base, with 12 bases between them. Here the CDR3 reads CASSPGPGNTEAFF. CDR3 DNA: TGTGCCAGCTCCCCAGGTCCAGGGAACACTGAAGCTTTCTTT.

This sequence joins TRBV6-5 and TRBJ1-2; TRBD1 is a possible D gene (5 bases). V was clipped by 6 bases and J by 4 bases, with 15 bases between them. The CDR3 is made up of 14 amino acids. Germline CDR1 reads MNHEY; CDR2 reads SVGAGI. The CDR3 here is CASRPTGDPYGYTF. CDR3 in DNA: TGTGCCAGCAGACCCACAGGTGATCCCTATGGCTACACCTTC.

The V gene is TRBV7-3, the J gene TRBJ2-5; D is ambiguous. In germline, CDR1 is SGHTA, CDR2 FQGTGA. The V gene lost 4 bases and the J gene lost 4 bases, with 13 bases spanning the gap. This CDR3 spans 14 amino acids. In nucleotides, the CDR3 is TGTGCCAGCAGCTCCAATGGTGGCGGAGAGACCCAGTACTTC. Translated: CASSSNGGGETQYF. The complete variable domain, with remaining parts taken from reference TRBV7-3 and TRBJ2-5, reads GAGVSQTPSNKVTEKGKYVELRCDPISGHTALYWYRQSLGQGPEFLIYFQGTGAADDSGLPNDRFFAVRPEGSVSTLKIQRTERGDSAVYLCASSSNGGGETQYFGPGTRLLVL.

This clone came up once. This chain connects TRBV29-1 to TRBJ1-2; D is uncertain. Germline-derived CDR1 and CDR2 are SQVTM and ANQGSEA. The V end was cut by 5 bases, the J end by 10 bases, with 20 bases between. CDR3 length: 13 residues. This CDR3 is CSVSPAGVTAYTF. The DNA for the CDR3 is TGCAGCGTTTCCCCCGCCGGGGTGACCGCCTACACCTTC.

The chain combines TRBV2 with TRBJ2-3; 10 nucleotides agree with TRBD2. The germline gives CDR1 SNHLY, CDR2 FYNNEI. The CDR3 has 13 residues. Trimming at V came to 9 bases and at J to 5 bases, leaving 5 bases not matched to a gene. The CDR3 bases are TGTGCCAGTTCAGCGGGGGGGGTAGATACGCAGTATTTT. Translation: CASSAGGVDTQYF.

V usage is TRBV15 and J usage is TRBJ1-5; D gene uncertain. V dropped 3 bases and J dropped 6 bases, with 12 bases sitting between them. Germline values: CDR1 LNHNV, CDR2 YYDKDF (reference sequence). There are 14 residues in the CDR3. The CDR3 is CATSRGGFSQPQHF. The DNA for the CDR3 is TGTGCCACCAGCAGGGGAGGGTTCAGTCAGCCCCAGCATTTT.

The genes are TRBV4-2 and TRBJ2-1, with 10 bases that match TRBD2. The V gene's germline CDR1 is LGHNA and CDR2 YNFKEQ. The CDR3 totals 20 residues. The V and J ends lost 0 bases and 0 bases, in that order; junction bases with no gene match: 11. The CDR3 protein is CASSQDPIAGGLSSYNEQFF. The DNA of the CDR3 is TGTGCCAGCAGCCAAGATCCAATAGCGGGGGGTCTAAGCTCCTACAATGAGCAGTTCTTC.

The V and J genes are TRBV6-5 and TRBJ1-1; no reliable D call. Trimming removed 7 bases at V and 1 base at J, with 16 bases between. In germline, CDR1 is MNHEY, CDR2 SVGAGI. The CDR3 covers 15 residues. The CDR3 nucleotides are TGTGCCAGCACTTTCCGCACTGGAGGGAACACTGAAGCTTTCTTT. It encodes CASTFRTGGNTEAFF.

The CDR3 protein is CATPGTGVRYEQYF. CDR3 bases: TGTGCCACACCCGGGACAGGGGTCCGGTACGAGCAGTACTTC. This sequence joins TRBV27 and TRBJ2-7; 10 nucleotides line up with TRBD1. After removal of 10 bases from V and 4 bases from J, the junction contained 10 bases not matched to a gene. CDR3 length: 14 residues. Germline lookup yields CDR1 MNHEY and CDR2 SMNVEV (reference sequence).

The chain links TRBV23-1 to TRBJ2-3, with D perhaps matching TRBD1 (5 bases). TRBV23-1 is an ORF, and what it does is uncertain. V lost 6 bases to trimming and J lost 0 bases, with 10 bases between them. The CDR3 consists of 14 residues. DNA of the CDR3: TGCGCCAGCAGAATGACAGCTAGCACAGATACGCAGTATTTT. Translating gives CASRMTASTDTQYF.

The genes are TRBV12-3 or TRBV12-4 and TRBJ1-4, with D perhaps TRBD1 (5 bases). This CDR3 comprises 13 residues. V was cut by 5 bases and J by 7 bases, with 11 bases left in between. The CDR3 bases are TGTGCCAGCAGTGTCGCCGGGGGTGAAAAACTGTTTTTT. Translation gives CASSVAGGEKLFF.

The CDR3 protein is CASGPRGEKLFF. In DNA form, the CDR3 reads TGTGCCAGCGGGCCCAGGGGTGAAAAACTGTTTTTT. The genes are TRBV28 and TRBJ1-4; possible D gene TRBD1, 6 bases. Per the germline V gene, CDR1 is MDHEN and CDR2 is SYDVKM. The CDR3 runs to 12 residues. V shed 8 bases and J shed 7 bases, with 11 bases lying between them.

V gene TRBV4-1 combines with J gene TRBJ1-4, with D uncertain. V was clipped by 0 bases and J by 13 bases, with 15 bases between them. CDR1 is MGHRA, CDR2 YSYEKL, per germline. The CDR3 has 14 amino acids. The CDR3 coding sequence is TGCGCCAGCAGCCAAGATAGGTTCTCAGGTGGACTGTTTTTT. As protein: CASSQDRFSGGLFF.

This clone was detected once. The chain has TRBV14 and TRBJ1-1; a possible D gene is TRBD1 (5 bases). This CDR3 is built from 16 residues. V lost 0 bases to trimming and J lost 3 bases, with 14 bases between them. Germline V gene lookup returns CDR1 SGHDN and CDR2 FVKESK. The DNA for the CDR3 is TGTGCCAGCAGCCAAGACGGGGCAGGGAGGCACACTGAAGCTTTCTTT. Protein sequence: CASSQDGAGRHTEAFF.

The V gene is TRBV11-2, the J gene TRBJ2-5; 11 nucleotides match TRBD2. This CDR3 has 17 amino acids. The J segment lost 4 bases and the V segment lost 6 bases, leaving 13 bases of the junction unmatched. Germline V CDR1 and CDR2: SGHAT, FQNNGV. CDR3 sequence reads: CASRLSGGAFTGETQYF. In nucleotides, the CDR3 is TGTGCCAGCAGGCTTAGCGGGGGGGCCTTTACAGGAGAGACCCAGTACTTC.

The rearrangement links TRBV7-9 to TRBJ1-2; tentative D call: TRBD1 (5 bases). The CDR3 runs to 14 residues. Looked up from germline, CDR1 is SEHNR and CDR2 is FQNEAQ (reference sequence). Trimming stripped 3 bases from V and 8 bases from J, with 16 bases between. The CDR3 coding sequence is TGTGCCAGCAGCTTCTCAACAACGGGGGAAGGCTACACCTTC. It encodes CASSFSTTGEGYTF.

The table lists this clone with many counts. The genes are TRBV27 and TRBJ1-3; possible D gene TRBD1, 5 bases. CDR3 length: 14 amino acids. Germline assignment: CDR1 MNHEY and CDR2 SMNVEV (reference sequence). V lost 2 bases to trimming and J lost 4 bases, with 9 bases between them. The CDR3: CASSLRGGGNTIYF. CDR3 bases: TGTGCCAGCAGTTTAAGGGGTGGGGGAAACACCATATATTTT.

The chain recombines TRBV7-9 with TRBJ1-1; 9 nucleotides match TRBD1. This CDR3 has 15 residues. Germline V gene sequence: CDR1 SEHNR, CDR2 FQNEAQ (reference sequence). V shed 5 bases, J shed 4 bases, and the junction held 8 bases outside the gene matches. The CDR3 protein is CASSPGQGLGTEAFF. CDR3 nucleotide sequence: TGTGCCAGCAGCCCAGGACAGGGGCTTGGCACTGAAGCTTTCTTT. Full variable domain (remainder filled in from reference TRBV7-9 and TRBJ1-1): DTGVSQNPRHKITKRGQNVTFRCDPISEHNRLYWYRQTLGQGPEFLTYFQNEAQLEKSRLLSDRFSAERPKGSFSTLEIQRTEQGDSAMYLCASSPGQGLGTEAFFGQGTRLTVV.

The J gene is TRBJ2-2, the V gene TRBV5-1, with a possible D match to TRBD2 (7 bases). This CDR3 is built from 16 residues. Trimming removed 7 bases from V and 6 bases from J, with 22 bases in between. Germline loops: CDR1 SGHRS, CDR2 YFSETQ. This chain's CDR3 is CASYLGGGAYAGELFF. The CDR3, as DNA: TGCGCCAGCTACCTAGGAGGGGGGGCCTACGCCGGGGAGCTGTTTTTT. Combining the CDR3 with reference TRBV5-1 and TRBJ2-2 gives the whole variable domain KAGVTQTPRYLIKTRGQQVTLSCSPISGHRSVSWYQQTPGQGLQFLFEYFSETQRNKGNFPGRFSGRQFSNSRSEMNVSTLELGDSALYLCASYLGGGAYAGELFFGEGSRLTVL.

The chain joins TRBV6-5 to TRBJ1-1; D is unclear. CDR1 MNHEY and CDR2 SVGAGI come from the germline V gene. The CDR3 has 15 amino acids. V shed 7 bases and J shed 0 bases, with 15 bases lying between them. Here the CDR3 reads CASKNGLLMNTEAFF. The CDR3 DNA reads TGTGCCAGCAAAAATGGACTGCTTATGAACACTGAAGCTTTCTTT.

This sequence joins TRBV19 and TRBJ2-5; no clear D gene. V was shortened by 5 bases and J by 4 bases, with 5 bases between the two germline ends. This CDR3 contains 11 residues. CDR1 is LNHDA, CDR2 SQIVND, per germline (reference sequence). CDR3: CASSPGETQYF. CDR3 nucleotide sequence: TGTGCCAGTAGTCCAGGAGAGACCCAGTACTTC.

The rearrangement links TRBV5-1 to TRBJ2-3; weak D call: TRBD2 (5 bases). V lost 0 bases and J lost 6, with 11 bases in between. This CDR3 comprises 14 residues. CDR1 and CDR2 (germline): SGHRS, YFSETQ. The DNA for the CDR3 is TGCGCCAGCAGCTTGGATGGGGAGTCGGATACGCAGTATTTT. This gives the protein CASSLDGESDTQYF.